Presented here are 13 T cell receptor beta chains from one specimen sequenced in a study of blood T cell repertoires in COVID-19. The data were produced by immunoSEQ multiplex PCR, yet TCRdb's version contains in-frame clones alone and is incomplete. The sample contains about 290,000 clones, 70% to 90% of which appear only once. Source material: peripheral blood. The receptors were gathered from a young woman with active or convalescent COVID-19.

The rearrangement links TRBV5-1 to TRBJ1-1, with 9 bases identical to TRBD1. J gave up 5 bases and V 4 bases, and 9 bases lay outside the gene matches. This CDR3 region has 15 residues. Germline V gives CDR1 SGHRS, CDR2 YFSETQ. The CDR3 nucleotides read TGCGCCAGCAGCGGCCTGGGACAGGGTCTGACTGAAGCTTTCTTT. Its translation is CASSGLGQGLTEAFF.

The J gene is TRBJ1-1, the V gene TRBV9; no firm D call. The CDR3 spans 14 residues. Germline loops: CDR1 SGDLS, CDR2 YYNGEE. Trimming took off 4 bases at V and 4 bases at J, with 14 bases between the two ends. CDR3 region: CASSIGKEGTEAFF. CDR3 DNA: TGTGCCAGCAGCATCGGAAAAGAGGGCACTGAAGCTTTCTTT.

The V call is TRBV19, the J call TRBJ1-2, with a tentative D call TRBD1 (5 bases). Germline-derived CDR1 and CDR2 are LNHDA and SQIVND (reference sequence). Trimming removed 5 bases from V and 6 bases from J, with 13 bases in between. CDR3 length: 13 residues. DNA for the CDR3: TGTGCCAGTAGTCCGCTGGACATACATGGCTACACCTTC. Translation gives CASSPLDIHGYTF.

The CDR3 sequence: CASSPGGIDEQYF. In DNA form, the CDR3 reads TGTGCCAGCAGCCCCGGGGGGATCGACGAGCAGTACTTC. This chain links TRBV5-6 with TRBJ2-7; the match to TRBD2 covers 7 bases. The CDR3 length is 13 residues. Germline V lookup: CDR1 SGHDT, CDR2 YYEEEE. V was pared by 4 bases and J by 5 bases, with 6 bases of the junction left unmatched.

V and J are TRBV10-3 and TRBJ2-1; D call uncertain. The germline V and J ends were trimmed by 0 bases and 5 bases, with 11 bases remaining between them. The CDR3 runs to 15 residues. Germline assignment: CDR1 ENHRY and CDR2 SYGVKD. The CDR3 DNA reads TGTGCCATCAGTGAGTCCATCGGGTGGGACAATGAGCAGTTCTTC. Protein sequence: CAISESIGWDNEQFF.

The J gene is TRBJ2-2, the V gene TRBV9; 9 nucleotides align to TRBD2. The CDR3 has 18 residues. CDR1 is SGDLS and CDR2 is YYNGEE in the germline V gene. Germline trimming cut 1 base from V and 2 bases from J; bases unmatched to any gene: 9. The CDR3 bases are TGTGCCAGCAGCGTACGCGGGGGGGCGGGTAGAAACACCGGGGAGCTGTTTTTT. The encoded protein is CASSVRGGAGRNTGELFF.

The V gene is TRBV7-3, the J gene TRBJ2-1; D perhaps matches TRBD2 (7 bases). The CDR3 runs 16 residues. The V gene lost 4 bases and the J gene lost 3 bases, with 16 bases spanning the gap. The V gene's germline CDR1 is SGHTA and CDR2 FQGTGA. The CDR3: CASSSSPGGSYNEQFF. DNA for the CDR3: TGTGCCAGCAGCTCCTCACCGGGGGGCAGCTACAATGAGCAGTTCTTC.

The chain links TRBV28 to TRBJ2-3; 9 nucleotides match TRBD1. After removal of 8 bases from V and 5 bases from J, the junction contained 14 bases not matched to a gene. This CDR3 region has 16 residues. Germline-derived CDR1 and CDR2 are MDHEN and SYDVKM. The CDR3 DNA reads TGTGCCAGCCTGGGCAGGCCTGGGACAGGGCGAGATACGCAGTATTTT. Its translation: CASLGRPGTGRDTQYF.

The genes are TRBV5-1 and TRBJ2-3; 8 bases fit TRBD2. J lost 0 bases, V lost 5 bases, and 2 bases had no gene match. Germline V gene sequence: CDR1 SGHRS, CDR2 YFSETQ. The CDR3 sequence is 14 residues long. CDR3 region: CASRPSGSTDTQYF. CDR3 nucleotide sequence: TGCGCCAGCAGACCTAGCGGGAGCACAGATACGCAGTATTTT.

This clone was recorded only once. The rearrangement links TRBV19 to TRBJ2-5; the match to TRBD1 covers 7 bases. Per the germline V gene, CDR1 is LNHDA and CDR2 is SQIVND (reference sequence). CDR3 length: 14 amino acids. The trim removed 6 bases at V and 2 bases at J, leaving 6 bases unmatched. CDR3 sequence: CASSRDRGQETQYF. In nucleotides, the CDR3 is TGTGCCAGTAGCCGGGACAGAGGTCAAGAGACCCAGTACTTC.

In this sample, this clone turned up a few times. This sequence joins TRBV11-2 and TRBJ1-2, with TRBD1 identical over 7 bases. The CDR3 is made up of 15 amino acids. Germline V gene lookup returns CDR1 SGHAT and CDR2 FQNNGV. With 6 bases clipped from V and 7 bases from J, the junction kept 14 bases outside the gene matches. The CDR3 reads CASRDNIGGFGGYTF. Written as DNA, the CDR3 is TGTGCCAGCAGGGATAATATAGGGGGCTTTGGTGGCTACACCTTC.

The chain couples TRBV7-9 to TRBJ1-5, with TRBD1 identical over 8 bases. CDR1 is SEHNR, CDR2 FQNEAQ, per germline (reference sequence). There are 16 residues in the CDR3. V was clipped by 3 bases and J by 2 bases; unmatched bases: 6. CDR3 in DNA: TGTGCCAGCAGCTTCGGGACAGGTTTAGGCAATCAGCCCCAGCATTTT. It specifies CASSFGTGLGNQPQHF.

The genes are TRBV7-3 and TRBJ2-4; 7 bases align to TRBD1. CDR1 is SGHTA and CDR2 is FQGTGA in the germline V gene. J gave up 9 bases and V 5 bases, and 10 bases lay outside the gene matches. The CDR3 is 14 residues long. CDR3 bases: TGTGCCAGCAGCCCAATGACAGGGCCTGGCATTCAGTACTTC. Translated, it gives CASSPMTGPGIQYF. The whole variable domain, remainder taken from reference TRBV7-3 and TRBJ2-4, is GAGVSQTPSNKVTEKGKYVELRCDPISGHTALYWYRQSLGQGPEFLIYFQGTGAADDSGLPNDRFFAVRPEGSVSTLKIQRTERGDSAVYLCASSPMTGPGIQYFGAGTRLSVL.